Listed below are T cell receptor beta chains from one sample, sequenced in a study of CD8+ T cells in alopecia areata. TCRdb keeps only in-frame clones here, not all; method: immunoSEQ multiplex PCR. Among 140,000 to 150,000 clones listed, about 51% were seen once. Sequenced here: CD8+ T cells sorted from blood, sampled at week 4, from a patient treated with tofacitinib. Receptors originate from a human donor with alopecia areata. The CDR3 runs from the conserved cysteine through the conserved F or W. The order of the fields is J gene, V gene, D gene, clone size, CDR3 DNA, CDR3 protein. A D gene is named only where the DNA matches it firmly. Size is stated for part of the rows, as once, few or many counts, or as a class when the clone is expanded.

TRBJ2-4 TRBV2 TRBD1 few TGTGCCAGCTCCCAAACAGGGGGCCAGGCCAAAAACATTCAGTACTTC CASSQTGGQAKNIQYF
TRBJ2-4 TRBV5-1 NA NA TGCGCCAGCAGCTTGGGCCCCGAGGAACGAGCCAAAAACATTCAGTACTTC CASSLGPEERAKNIQYF
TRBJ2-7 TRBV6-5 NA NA TGTGCCAGTGCGGGACAGAGCTCCTACGAGCAGTACTTC CASAGQSSYEQYF
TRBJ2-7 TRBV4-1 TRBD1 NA TGCGCCAGCAGCCTCCGGGACAGGGCCTACGAGCAGTACTTC CASSLRDRAYEQYF
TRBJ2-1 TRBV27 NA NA TGTGCCAGCAGTTTGGTCAGCAGGTACAATGAGCAGTTCTTC CASSLVSRYNEQFF
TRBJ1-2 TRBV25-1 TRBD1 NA TGTGCCAGCAGCGTCGGACAGGGGGACGGCTACACCTTC CASSVGQGDGYTF
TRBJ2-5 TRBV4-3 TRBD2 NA TGCGCCAGCAGCCAAGTTACGGCGGGGGGGCCCCAAGAGACCCAGTACTTC CASSQVTAGGPQETQYF
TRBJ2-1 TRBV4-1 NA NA TGCGCCAGCAGCCCCCTGACGGCCCTCTCCTACAATGAGCAGTTCTTC CASSPLTALSYNEQFF
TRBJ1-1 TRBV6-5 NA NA TGTGCCAGCAGTTACTCGATGGGGGGCACTGAAGCTTTCTTT CASSYSMGGTEAFF
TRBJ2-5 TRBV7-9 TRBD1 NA TGTGCCAGCAGCCCAAACAAGGGACAGGGGAAGGCGGAGACCCAGTACTTC CASSPNKGQGKAETQYF
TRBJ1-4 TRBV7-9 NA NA TGTGCCAGCAGCCGGACAGTTTCTAATGAAAAACTGTTTTTT CASSRTVSNEKLFF
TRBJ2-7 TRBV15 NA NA TGTGCCACCAGCAGAGACCAAACCTACGAGCAGTACTTC CATSRDQTYEQYF
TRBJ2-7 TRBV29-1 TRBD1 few TGCAGCGTACTGGGACAGGATGGGGTAAGCTCCTACGAGCAGTACTTC CSVLGQDGVSSYEQYF
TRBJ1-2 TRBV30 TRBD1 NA TGTGCCTGGAGCGGGGACAGGGAGGGCCTCTATGGCTACACCTTC CAWSGDREGLYGYTF
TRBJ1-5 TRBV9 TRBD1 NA TGTGCCAGCAGCCCAGACAGGGGGCGAAATCAGCCCCAGCATTTT CASSPDRGRNQPQHF
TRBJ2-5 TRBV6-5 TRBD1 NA TGTGCCAGCAGTTACGGTTTTGGACAGGGGTGGGAGACCCAGTACTTC CASSYGFGQGWETQYF
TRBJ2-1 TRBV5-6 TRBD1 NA TGTGCCAGCAGCCCACAGGGGGCGGGGTACAATGAGCAGTTCTTC CASSPQGAGYNEQFF
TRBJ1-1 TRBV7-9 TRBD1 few TGTGCCAGCAGCCTTGGACAGGGGATGAACACTGAAGCTTTCTTT CASSLGQGMNTEAFF
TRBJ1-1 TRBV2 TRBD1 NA TGTGCCAGCAGGGGGACAGAAGGGAACACTGAAGCTTTCTTT CASRGTEGNTEAFF
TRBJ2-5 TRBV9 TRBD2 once TGTGCCAGCAACGCCGGGGGGGGAGCCGAGACCCAGTACTTC CASNAGGGAETQYF
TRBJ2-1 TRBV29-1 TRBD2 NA TGCAGCGTCGAGGAGTGGCTAGCGGGGGTCAAAACGGCGGATGAGCAGTTCTTC CSVEEWLAGVKTADEQFF
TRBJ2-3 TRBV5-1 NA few TGCGCCAGCAGCTTCCAGGGTGGGAGCACAGATACGCAGTATTTT CASSFQGGSTDTQYF
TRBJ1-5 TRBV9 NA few TGTGCCAGCAGCGTAGACGGAGGCAATCAGCCCCAGCATTTT CASSVDGGNQPQHF
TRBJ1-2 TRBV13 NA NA TGTGCCAGCAGCTTAAGGCAGGGGAATGGCTACACCTTC CASSLRQGNGYTF
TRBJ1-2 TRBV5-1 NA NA TGCGCCAGCAGCTCGGGATCGGAGTGCTACACCTTC CASSSGSECYTF
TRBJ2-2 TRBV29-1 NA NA TGCAGCGTCCAAGGACACCAGAACACCGGGGAGCTGTTTTTT CSVQGHQNTGELFF